This T cell receptor (beta chain) emerged from a study of cytomegalovirus exposure and HLA in healthy donors. Study overall: Unique TCRs numbering 75 million to 95 million, obtained from HLA-typed donors, made up an early data release. Study-level findings and limits: A later analysis appeared to link common viral pathogens to several of the most significant clusters. Altogether, more than 150 TCR beta chains were recorded as cytomegalovirus-associated. In most subjects, TCR beta sequences reportedly gave accurate predictions of HLA-A and HLA-B alleles.

The CDR3 spans 15 residues. Germline V gene sequence: CDR1 GTSNPN, CDR2 SVGIG (reference sequence). V lost 2 bases to trimming and J lost 4 bases; unmatched junction nucleotides: 7. PCR employed 60 Vbeta and 13 Jbeta primers. The assay was immunoSEQ multiplex PCR, and TCRdb's table has in-frame clones only and misses some. This sample's table reports around 140,000 clones. A note on this clone: No antigen is known for it.

V and J are TRBV30 and TRBJ2-3; 9 bases line up with TRBD1. The clonotype was recovered from a male donor in good health and CMV-seronegative. Sequenced sample: PBMCs. The CDR3 DNA reads as TGTGCCTGGAGTCCGGGACAGGGTGAGTCAGATACGCAGTATTTT. Protein: CAWSPGQGESDTQYF.